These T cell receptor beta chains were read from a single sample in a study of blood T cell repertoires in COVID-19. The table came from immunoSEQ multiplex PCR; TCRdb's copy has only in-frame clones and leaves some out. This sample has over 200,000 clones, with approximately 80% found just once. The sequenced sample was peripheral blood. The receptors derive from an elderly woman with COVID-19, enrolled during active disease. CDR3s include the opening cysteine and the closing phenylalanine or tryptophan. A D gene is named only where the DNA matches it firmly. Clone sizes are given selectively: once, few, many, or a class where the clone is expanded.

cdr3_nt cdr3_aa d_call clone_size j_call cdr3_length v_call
TGTGCCAGCAGTTCAGGGATAGAGGGCTACACCTTC CASSSGIEGYTF NA NA TRBJ1-2 12 TRBV6-5
TGTGCCAGCAAAGCCCCAGGGTTTGATTCACCCCTCCACTTT CASKAPGFDSPLHF NA few TRBJ1-6 14 TRBV6-6
TGTGCCAGTAGTCTCCGACAGGGTGGGTCCTACGAGCAGTACTTC CASSLRQGGSYEQYF TRBD1 NA TRBJ2-7 15 TRBV19
TGTGCCAGCAGCCGAAATAGCGCGGGGGCTTATGAAAAACTGTTTTTT CASSRNSAGAYEKLFF NA NA TRBJ1-4 16 TRBV3-1/TRBV3-2
TGTGCCATCACGAGGGGGGGAGCTAATTCACCCCTCCACTTT CAITRGGANSPLHF NA NA TRBJ1-6 14 TRBV6-6
TGTGCCACCAGCAGTCGAGCGGCAGGGGACACTGAAGCTTTCTTT CATSSRAAGDTEAFF NA NA TRBJ1-1 15 TRBV15
TGTGCCAGCAAGCCAGGACTCTCAACGGAAAAACTGTTTTTT CASKPGLSTEKLFF NA NA TRBJ1-4 14 TRBV2
TGTGCCAGCTCACCAACGGGAGTAGTGTTCAATGAGCAGTTCTTC CASSPTGVVFNEQFF NA NA TRBJ2-1 15 TRBV18
TGTGCCAGCAGCCAGGGACAGGGTGCGGGAAACACCATATATTTT CASSQGQGAGNTIYF TRBD1 NA TRBJ1-3 15 TRBV3-1/TRBV3-2
TGCGCCAGCAGCACCCTACAGGGGAGCGGGGAAAAACTGTTTTTT CASSTLQGSGEKLFF TRBD1 NA TRBJ1-4 15 TRBV5-1
TGTGCCAGTCACCATAGTAGCGGGCCGAACAATGAGCAGTTCTTC CASHHSSGPNNEQFF TRBD2 NA TRBJ2-1 15 TRBV28
TGTGCCAGCAGCGAAACAGGGAAACCCCTCCACTTT CASSETGKPLHF NA NA TRBJ1-6 12 TRBV5-4
TGCGCCAGCAGCTTGGGCTTTTCGGACACCATATATTTT CASSLGFSDTIYF NA NA TRBJ1-3 13 TRBV5-1